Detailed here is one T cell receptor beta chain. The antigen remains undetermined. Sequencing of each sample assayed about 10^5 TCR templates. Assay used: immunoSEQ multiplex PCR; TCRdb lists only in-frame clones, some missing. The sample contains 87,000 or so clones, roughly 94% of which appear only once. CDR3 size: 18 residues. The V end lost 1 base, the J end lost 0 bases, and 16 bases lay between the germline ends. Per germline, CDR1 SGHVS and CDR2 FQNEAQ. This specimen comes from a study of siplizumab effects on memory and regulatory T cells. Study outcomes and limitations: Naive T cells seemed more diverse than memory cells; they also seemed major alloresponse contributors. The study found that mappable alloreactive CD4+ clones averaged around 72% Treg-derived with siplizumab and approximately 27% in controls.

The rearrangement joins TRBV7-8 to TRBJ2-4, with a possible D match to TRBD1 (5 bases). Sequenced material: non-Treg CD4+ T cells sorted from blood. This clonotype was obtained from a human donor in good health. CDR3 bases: TGTGCCAGCAGCTTAGGGTTTCTGGACACTTTAGCCAAAAACATTCAGTACTTC. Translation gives CASSLGFLDTLAKNIQYF.